This is a list of T cell receptor beta chains from one sample in a study of T cell changes during pregnancy in multiple sclerosis. Sequenced by immunoSEQ multiplex PCR; TCRdb stores in-frame clones only, minus some. The table has about 44,000 clones, about 89% seen once. The source was CD4+ T cells from peripheral blood mononuclear cells, collected in the first trimester of pregnancy. These receptors all stem from a female donor with multiple sclerosis, enrolled in a pregnancy study. Both conserved end residues are part of each CDR3. The order of the fields is V gene, D gene, J gene, clone size, CDR3 protein, CDR3 DNA. The D gene is left open where the match is weak. Clone size is given for some rows only: seen once, a few or many times, or a class if the clone is expanded.

TRBV30,-,TRBJ2-7,-,CAWTPLGTYEQYF,TGTGCCTGGACTCCACTCGGGACCTACGAGCAGTACTTC
TRBV5-1,TRBD1,TRBJ2-3,-,CASSLGQGSTDTQYF,TGCGCCAGCAGCTTGGGACAGGGGTCCACAGATACGCAGTATTTT
TRBV27,-,TRBJ1-2,-,CASSLKGGYGYTF,TGTGCCAGCAGTTTAAAGGGAGGCTATGGCTACACCTTC
TRBV9,-,TRBJ2-1,-,CASSVVSRGNEQFF,TGTGCCAGCAGCGTAGTATCTAGAGGCAATGAGCAGTTCTTC
TRBV30,-,TRBJ1-4,-,CAWSVPGGGEKLFF,TGTGCCTGGAGTGTACCCGGGGGTGGGGAAAAACTGTTTTTT
TRBV10-1,-,TRBJ2-5,-,CASSEGAQETQYF,TGCGCCAGCAGTGAGGGAGCTCAAGAGACCCAGTACTTC
TRBV7-6,-,TRBJ2-2,-,CASRQVSIGGELFF,TGTGCCAGCAGACAGGTGTCCATCGGCGGGGAGCTGTTTTTT
TRBV4-3,TRBD2,TRBJ2-7,-,CASSQELAGGPFEF,TGCGCCAGCAGCCAAGAGCTAGCGGGAGGGCCTTTCGAATTC
TRBV10-3,TRBD2,TRBJ2-1,few,CATAPGLAGLNEQFF,TGTGCCACAGCTCCGGGACTAGCGGGACTCAATGAGCAGTTCTTC
TRBV9,-,TRBJ2-2,-,CASSVGTGKGAGELFF,TGTGCCAGCAGCGTAGGAACAGGGAAGGGGGCCGGGGAGCTGTTTTTT
TRBV18,-,TRBJ1-2,-,CASSPQGEYGYTF,TGTGCCAGCTCACCACAGGGAGAATATGGCTACACCTTC
TRBV6-5,-,TRBJ1-5,few,CASSYRGGSNQPQHF,TGTGCCAGCAGTTATCGGGGAGGCTCCAATCAGCCCCAGCATTTT
TRBV27,-,TRBJ2-2,-,CASSLFRTNTPGELFF,TGTGCCAGCAGTTTATTCCGGACAAATACCCCCGGGGAGCTGTTTTTT
TRBV2,TRBD1,TRBJ1-2,-,CASSVQGSTSYGYTF,TGTGCCAGCAGTGTACAGGGGTCTACGAGCTATGGCTACACCTTC
TRBV19,TRBD1,TRBJ1-2,-,CASTRGIYGYTF,TGTGCCAGTACCAGGGGGATCTATGGCTACACCTTC
TRBV29-1,-,TRBJ1-1,once,CSVARGGTEAFF,TGCAGCGTTGCCAGGGGCGGGACTGAAGCTTTCTTT
TRBV19,TRBD1,TRBJ1-1,-,CAGSRDRGRDTEAFF,TGTGCCGGCTCGCGGGACAGGGGAAGGGACACTGAAGCTTTCTTT
TRBV6-1,-,TRBJ1-2,-,CASSESTGRDGYTF,TGTGCCAGCAGTGAATCAACAGGGAGGGATGGCTACACCTTC
TRBV5-6,-,TRBJ1-1,-,CASSGRLVLNTEAFF,TGTGCCAGCAGCGGAAGACTGGTATTGAACACTGAAGCTTTCTTT
TRBV11-2,TRBD2,TRBJ2-7,-,CASSLGLGVYEQYF,TGTGCCAGCAGCTTGGGACTAGGGGTCTACGAGCAGTACTTC
TRBV4-2,TRBD1,TRBJ1-5,-,CASSTLGQGSSNQPQHF,TGTGCCAGCAGCACCCTAGGACAGGGCTCTAGCAATCAGCCCCAGCATTTT
TRBV10-2,-,TRBJ1-5,-,CASSEWGISNQPQHF,TGCGCCAGCAGTGAGTGGGGCATTAGCAATCAGCCCCAGCATTTT
TRBV7-8,TRBD2,TRBJ2-1,-,CASSLTSGRRFDEQFF,TGTGCCAGCAGCTTAACTAGCGGGAGGAGATTCGATGAGCAGTTCTTC
TRBV7-2,TRBD1,TRBJ1-2,few,CASSAIRPGQGGYTF,TGTGCCAGCAGCGCCATCCGGCCCGGACAGGGTGGCTACACCTTC
TRBV5-8,TRBD1,TRBJ2-7,many,CASSQSGTGSSRLDF,TGTGCCAGCAGCCAATCCGGGACAGGGAGCTCGCGACTGGACTTC
TRBV2,TRBD1,TRBJ2-1,-,CASSDGRGYNEQFF,TGTGCCAGCAGTGATGGCAGGGGGTACAATGAGCAGTTCTTC
TRBV5-4,-,TRBJ2-3,-,CASSPIRGGVTDTQYF,TGTGCCAGCAGCCCCATCCGAGGGGGGGTCACAGATACGCAGTATTTT
TRBV6-1,TRBD1,TRBJ1-4,-,CASRGTGGSNEKLFF,TGTGCCAGCAGAGGGACAGGGGGCTCGAATGAAAAACTGTTTTTT
TRBV5-1,TRBD2,TRBJ2-3,-,CASSSGLAGALTDTQYF,TGCGCCAGCAGCTCGGGACTAGCGGGAGCCCTCACAGATACGCAGTATTTT
TRBV18,-,TRBJ2-1,-,CASSPGQQYNEQFF,TGTGCCAGCTCACCAGGCCAACAGTACAATGAGCAGTTCTTC
TRBV30,-,TRBJ1-2,-,CAWSEGLAGYTF,TGTGCCTGGAGTGAGGGACTGGCTGGCTACACCTTC
TRBV14,TRBD1,TRBJ2-7,-,CASSHNQGASEQYF,TGTGCCAGCAGCCATAACCAGGGGGCAAGCGAGCAGTACTTC
TRBV5-1,-,TRBJ1-1,-,CASSPPSGVNTEAFF,TGCGCCAGCAGCCCCCCCTCGGGGGTAAACACTGAAGCTTTCTTT
TRBV7-9,-,TRBJ2-7,few,CASSLAGALGSQYF,TGTGCCAGCAGCTTAGCAGGGGCGCTGGGTTCCCAGTACTTC
TRBV5-4,-,TRBJ2-2,few,CASSPTAGNTGELFF,TGTGCCAGCAGCCCCACCGCAGGGAACACCGGGGAGCTGTTTTTT
TRBV5-4,TRBD1,TRBJ1-3,once,CASSEDRAGNTIYF,TGTGCCAGCAGCGAAGACAGGGCTGGAAACACCATATATTTT
TRBV29-1,TRBD2,TRBJ2-5,once,CSVVGRTSSETQYF,TGCAGCGTTGTAGGTAGGACTAGCTCGGAGACCCAGTACTTC
TRBV5-6,TRBD1,TRBJ1-4,-,CASSLSQGFGEKLFF,TGTGCCAGCAGCTTATCACAGGGGTTTGGGGAAAAACTGTTTTTT
TRBV6-5,-,TRBJ2-5,-,CASSYSDLRLTQYF,TGTGCCAGCAGTTACTCGGACTTGAGGTTGACCCAGTACTTC
TRBV18,-,TRBJ2-7,-,CASSTSSAYEQYF,TGTGCCAGCTCTACTAGCAGCGCCTACGAGCAGTACTTC
TRBV30,-,TRBJ1-2,once,CAWVGHQGNYGYTF,TGTGCCTGGGTCGGGCATCAGGGGAACTATGGCTACACCTTC
TRBV19,-,TRBJ1-5,-,CASSLGGWQPQHF,TGTGCCAGTAGTCTTGGGGGCTGGCAGCCCCAGCATTTT